The 19 T cell receptor beta chains reported below all come from one sample, sequenced in a study of blood T cells in healthy people across ages. It was with a sample-barcoded 5' primer and a J-beta primer mix that a second PCR of roughly 7 to 12 cycles was run. One entry per CDR3 protein, called by TCRdb with MiXCR from the 5' RACE reads. The sample carries 540,000 or so distinct CDR3 sequences, 27% recorded once. Input material: blood. Receptor source: a woman between 70 and 85 years old in good health.

This chain uses TRBV5-1 with TRBJ2-5; perhaps TRBD2 as D (8 bases). Between the trimmed V and J ends, which lost 3 bases and 7 bases, there was a span of 22 bases. This CDR3 has 16 residues. The germline V gene encodes CDR1 SGHRS and CDR2 YFSETQ. CDR3 bases: TGCGCCAGCAGCTCGGGAGGGACAGACTTTGGGGGGACCCAGTACTTC. Residues: CASSSGGTDFGGTQYF.

The chain carries TRBV3-1 and TRBJ2-4, with 7 bases identical to TRBD2. The CDR3 has 17 residues. V was clipped by 2 bases and J by 4 bases; unmatched bases: 11. The germline V gene has CDR1 LGHDT and CDR2 YNNKEL (reference sequence). Here the CDR3 reads CASSQRPGGSSKNIQYF. CDR3 in DNA: TGTGCCAGCAGCCAACGGCCGGGGGGTAGCTCAAAAAACATTCAGTACTTC.

V is TRBV7-3 and J is TRBJ2-5; 8 bases are shared with TRBD2. This CDR3 has 16 residues. Trimming at V came to 5 bases and at J to 4 bases, leaving 12 bases not matched to a gene. Germline V lookup: CDR1 SGHTA, CDR2 FQGTGA. CDR3 sequence: CASSPRAGGYGETQYF. As DNA, the CDR3 is TGTGCCAGCAGCCCCCGGGCGGGGGGTTACGGAGAGACCCAGTACTTC.

The chain carries TRBV6-6 and TRBJ1-1; TRBD1 is a possible D gene (5 bases). V was shortened by 6 bases and J by 6 bases, with 11 bases between the two germline ends. The CDR3 is 12 residues long. CDR1 and CDR2 from the germline V gene are MNHNY and SVGAGI (reference sequence). DNA for the CDR3: TGTGCCAGCAGCCTTCAGGGCCCTGAAGCTTTCTTT. This sequence encodes CASSLQGPEAFF.

This clonotype was picked up a small number of times. The rearrangement joins TRBV18 to TRBJ2-5; perhaps TRBD2 as D (6 bases). With 2 bases removed from V and 4 bases from J, the gap between germline ends came to 11 bases. The germline gives CDR1 KGHSH, CDR2 LQKENI. The CDR3 consists of 14 residues. CDR3 nucleotide sequence: TGTGCCAGCTCACCAAGTATCGGGGGAGAGACCCAGTACTTC. Translation gives CASSPSIGGETQYF. The whole variable domain, filled in from reference TRBV18 and TRBJ2-5, reads NAGVMQNPRHLVRRRGQEARLRCSPMKGHSHVYWYRQLPEEGLKFMVYLQKENIIDESGMPKERFSAEFPKEGPSILRIQQVVRGDSAAYFCASSPSIGGETQYFGPGTRLLVL.

The chain links TRBV12-3 or TRBV12-4 to TRBJ2-5; 10 bases line up with TRBD2. Unmatched junction bases numbered 6, after V lost 2 bases and J lost 0 bases. CDR3 size: 17 residues. The CDR3 region is CASSLPAGGPNQETQYF. The DNA for the CDR3 is TGTGCCAGCAGTTTACCAGCGGGGGGGCCAAACCAAGAGACCCAGTACTTC.

Remarks on this clonotype: One junction end does not reproduce the germline sequence, and a read error may be involved. The V and J genes are TRBV7-2 and TRBJ2-5; no reliable D call. The J call is in doubt because the DNA end fits TRBJ2-1 better. CDR3 length: 14 residues. Germline-derived CDR1 and CDR2 are SGHTA and FQGNSA. The CDR3 reads CASSPSLDDNGQFF. The CDR3 coding sequence is TGTGCCAGCAGCCCCTCTTTAGACGACAATGGGCAGTTCTTC.

CDR3 region: CAWAFGWGSTDTQYF. CDR3 coding DNA: TGTGCCTGGGCCTTTGGGTGGGGCAGCACAGATACGCAGTATTTT. V usage is TRBV30 and J usage is TRBJ2-3; D possibly corresponds to TRBD1 (5 bases). CDR3 length: 15 residues. Per the germline V gene, CDR1 is GTSNPN and CDR2 is SVGIG (reference sequence). V was trimmed by 5 bases and J by 0 bases, leaving 15 bases between them.

In its sample, this clonotype was seen a few times. The chain couples TRBV5-1 to TRBJ1-6, with D perhaps TRBD1 (6 bases). The CDR3 sequence is 15 residues long. The V and J ends lost 0 bases and 9 bases respectively, with 13 bases between them. The germline V gene encodes CDR1 SGHRS and CDR2 YFSETQ. CDR3 DNA sequence: TGCGCCAGCAGCTTGGAGGGGGGCTCTGTTTCACCCCTCCACTTT. Translated, it gives CASSLEGGSVSPLHF. The full variable domain, in which reference TRBV5-1 and TRBJ1-6 provide the parts outside the CDR3, is KAGVTQTPRYLIKTRGQQVTLSCSPISGHRSVSWYQQTPGQGLQFLFEYFSETQRNKGNFPGRFSGRQFSNSRSEMNVSTLELGDSALYLCASSLEGGSVSPLHFGNGTRLTVT.

The V call is TRBV4-2, the J call TRBJ2-1; 8 bases map to TRBD1. The length of the CDR3 is 16 residues. Trimming at V came to 2 bases and at J to 4 bases, leaving 7 bases not matched to a gene. Germline loops: CDR1 LGHNA, CDR2 YNFKEQ. DNA of the CDR3: TGTGCCAGCAGCCAACTCGGGACAGGCGTGTACAATGAGCAGTTCTTC. Its protein is CASSQLGTGVYNEQFF.

This clonotype appeared many times. This sequence joins TRBV20-1 and TRBJ2-5, with D possibly TRBD2 on 6 matching bases. The V end lost 5 bases, the J end lost 3 bases, and 16 bases lay between the germline ends. Germline-derived CDR1 and CDR2 are DFQATT and SNEGSKA (reference sequence). CDR3 length equals 14 residues. CDR3 DNA sequence: TGCAGTGCTGTAAAGGGGACTCCTAAAGAGACCCAGTACTTC. This gives the protein CSAVKGTPKETQYF.

This clonotype was seen a few times. The V call is TRBV24-1, the J call TRBJ1-5; 7 nucleotides align to TRBD1. V shed 3 bases, J shed 0 bases, and the junction held 1 base outside the gene matches. CDR1 and CDR2 from the germline V gene are KGHDR and SFDVKD. The CDR3 has 15 amino acids. The CDR3 nucleotides are TGTGCCACCAGTGATCGGGACAGTAGCAATCAGCCCCAGCATTTT. This translates into CATSDRDSSNQPQHF.

This clonotype came up a few times. The chain recombines TRBV4-2 with TRBJ2-1, with 9 positions matching TRBD2. Germline loops: CDR1 LGHNA, CDR2 YNFKEQ. V lost 2 bases to trimming and J lost 2 bases; unmatched junction nucleotides: 4. The CDR3 spans 16 residues. CDR3 protein: CASSQLAGTPYNEQFF. The CDR3 coding sequence is TGTGCCAGCAGCCAACTAGCGGGGACCCCCTACAATGAGCAGTTCTTC.

This clonotype was seen more than once but under ten times. The rearrangement joins TRBV24-1 to TRBJ2-1, with D possibly TRBD1 on 5 matching bases. Trimming removed 6 bases from V and 9 bases from J, with 14 bases in between. The CDR3 totals 13 residues. The germline V gene encodes CDR1 KGHDR and CDR2 SFDVKD. CDR3 protein: CATSRSWGGEQFF. The CDR3, as DNA: TGTGCCACCAGTCGTTCGTGGGGCGGTGAGCAGTTCTTC.

This clonotype showed up just a few times. J is TRBJ1-1 and V is TRBV27, with D perhaps matching TRBD1 (5 bases). Germline-derived CDR1 and CDR2 are MNHEY and SMNVEV (reference sequence). The CDR3 spans 17 residues. V lost 0 bases to trimming and J lost 0 bases, with 14 bases between them. The CDR3 DNA reads as TGTGCCAGCAGTTTATCCCCTCAGGGAACAGTGAACACTGAAGCTTTCTTT. Protein sequence: CASSLSPQGTVNTEAFF.

The V gene is TRBV12-5, the J gene TRBJ2-2, with unresolved D. The CDR3 loop spans 14 amino acids. The V and J ends lost 5 bases and 0 bases respectively, with 7 bases between them. CDR1 LGHNT and CDR2 FRNRAP come from the germline V gene. Here the CDR3 reads CASGLSSNTGELFF. CDR3 in DNA: TGTGCTAGTGGTCTCTCATCGAACACCGGGGAGCTGTTTTTT. Full variable domain (remainder filled in from reference TRBV12-5 and TRBJ2-2): DARVTQTPRHKVTEMGQEVTMRCQPILGHNTVFWYRQTMMQGLELLAYFRNRAPLDDSGMPKDRFSAEMPDATLATLKIQPSEPRDSAVYFCASGLSSNTGELFFGEGSRLTVL.

This clonotype was detected only a few times. The rearrangement uses TRBV5-5 and TRBJ1-5; the D gene is possibly TRBD1 (5 bases). Between the trimmed V and J ends, which lost 0 bases and 7 bases, there was a span of 11 bases. Germline CDR1 and CDR2: SGHKS and YYEKEE (reference sequence). This CDR3 has 14 residues. CDR3 protein: CASSLERGRQPQHF. DNA of the CDR3: TGTGCCAGCAGCTTGGAGCGGGGGAGGCAGCCCCAGCATTTT.

In this sample, this clonotype turned up once. V gene TRBV7-8 combines with J gene TRBJ2-4; D not certain. The germline CDR1 and CDR2 sequences are SGHVS and FQNEAQ. Trimming took off 5 bases at V and 0 bases at J, with 14 bases between the two ends. This CDR3 comprises 16 residues. The CDR3 sequence: CASSLLRTVAKNIQYF. The CDR3 bases are TGTGCCAGCAGCCTCCTCCGGACGGTAGCCAAAAACATTCAGTACTTC.

This clonotype was found a few times. The rearrangement joins TRBV5-1 to TRBJ2-5; 13 bases fit TRBD2. In germline, CDR1 is SGHRS, CDR2 YFSETQ. CDR3 length: 15 amino acids. The J segment lost 2 bases and the V segment lost 8 bases, leaving 6 bases of the junction unmatched. The CDR3 region is CASAGLAGVQETQYF. The CDR3 DNA sequence: TGCGCCAGTGCCGGACTAGCGGGGGTTCAAGAGACCCAGTACTTC.